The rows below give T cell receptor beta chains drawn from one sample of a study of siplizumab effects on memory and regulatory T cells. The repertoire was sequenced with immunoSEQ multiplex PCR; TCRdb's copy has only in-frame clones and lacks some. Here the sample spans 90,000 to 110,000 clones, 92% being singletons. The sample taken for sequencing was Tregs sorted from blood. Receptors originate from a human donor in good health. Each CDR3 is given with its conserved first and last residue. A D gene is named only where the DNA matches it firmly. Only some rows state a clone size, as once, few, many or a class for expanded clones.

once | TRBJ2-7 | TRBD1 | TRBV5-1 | CASSLGDRVGEQYF | TGCGCCAGCAGCTTGGGGGACAGGGTCGGGGAGCAGTACTTC
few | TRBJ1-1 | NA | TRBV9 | CASSVVAGNTEAFF | TGTGCCAGCAGCGTAGTTGCAGGTAACACTGAAGCTTTCTTT
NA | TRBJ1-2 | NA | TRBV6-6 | CASRSIDGNYGYTF | TGTGCCAGCAGAAGCATCGACGGTAACTATGGCTACACCTTC
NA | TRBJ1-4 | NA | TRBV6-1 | CASSEGNPNEKLFF | TGTGCCAGCAGTGAAGGGAATCCTAATGAAAAACTGTTTTTT
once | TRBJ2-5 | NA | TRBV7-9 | CASSPAGETQYF | TGTGCCAGCAGCCCGGCCGGGGAGACCCAGTACTTC
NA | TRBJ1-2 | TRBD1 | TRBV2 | CASRPGQGYGYTF | TGTGCCAGTCGACCGGGACAGGGGTATGGCTACACCTTC
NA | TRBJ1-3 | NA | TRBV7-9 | CASSLMAQGSYTIYF | TGTGCCAGCAGCTTAATGGCACAGGGTTCATACACCATATATTTT
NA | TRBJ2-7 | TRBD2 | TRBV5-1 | CASTTSGGREQYF | TGCGCCAGCACTACTAGCGGGGGACGCGAGCAGTACTTC
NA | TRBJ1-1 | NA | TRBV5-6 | CASSLDGRRTEAFF | TGTGCCAGCAGCTTGGACGGGCGGCGCACTGAAGCTTTCTTT
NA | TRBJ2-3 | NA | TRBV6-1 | CASRRMVADTQYF | TGTGCATCACGTAGGATGGTCGCAGATACGCAGTATTTT
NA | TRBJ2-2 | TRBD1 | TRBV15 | CATSRRGQGAGELFF | TGTGCCACCAGCAGAAGGGGACAGGGAGCCGGGGAGCTGTTTTTT
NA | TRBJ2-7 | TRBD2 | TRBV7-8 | CASSLGGGAAYEQYF | TGTGCCAGCAGCTTGGGGGGAGGGGCGGCCTACGAGCAGTACTTC
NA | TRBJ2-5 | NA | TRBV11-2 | CASSLVEGTQYF | TGTGCCAGCAGCTTAGTAGAGGGGACCCAGTACTTC
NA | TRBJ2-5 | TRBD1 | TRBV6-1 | CASSRQGQETQYF | TGTGCCAGCAGTAGACAGGGCCAAGAGACCCAGTACTTC
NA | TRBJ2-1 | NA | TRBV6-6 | CATSGLYNEQFF | TGTGCCACCTCAGGGTTGTACAATGAGCAGTTCTTC
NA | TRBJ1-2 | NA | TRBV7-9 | CAIHGYANYGYTF | TGTGCCATTCACGGATACGCTAACTATGGCTACACCTTC
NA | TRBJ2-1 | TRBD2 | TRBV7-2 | CASSRGLAGVNEQFF | TGTGCCAGCAGCCGGGGACTAGCGGGAGTTAATGAGCAGTTCTTC
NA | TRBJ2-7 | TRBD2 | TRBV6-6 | CASSSITGGYEQYF | TGTGCCAGCAGTTCCATCACGGGGGGGTACGAGCAGTACTTC
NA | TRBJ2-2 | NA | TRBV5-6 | CASSFITGFANTGELFF | TGTGCCAGCAGCTTTATTACCGGGTTTGCGAACACCGGGGAGCTGTTTTTT
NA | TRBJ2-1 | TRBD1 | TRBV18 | CASSPLDRGINEQFF | TGTGCCAGCTCACCTTTGGACAGGGGGATCAATGAGCAGTTCTTC
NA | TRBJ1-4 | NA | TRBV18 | CASSPQSNEKLFF | TGTGCCAGCTCACCCCAGTCTAATGAAAAACTGTTTTTT
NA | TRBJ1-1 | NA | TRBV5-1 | CASSLATGTEAFF | TGCGCCAGCAGCTTGGCCACAGGCACTGAAGCTTTCTTT
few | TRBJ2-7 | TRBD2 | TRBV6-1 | CASNRLAAYEQYF | TGTGCCAGCAATCGACTAGCGGCTTACGAGCAGTACTTC
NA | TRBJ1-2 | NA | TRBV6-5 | CASSYAASGRGYTF | TGTGCCAGCAGTTACGCGGCCTCCGGCAGAGGCTACACCTTC
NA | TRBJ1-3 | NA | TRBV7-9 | CASSSNTRSGNTIYF | TGTGCCAGCAGCTCAAACACCCGCTCTGGAAACACCATATATTTT
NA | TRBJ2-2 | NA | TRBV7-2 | CASSPFPNTGELFF | TGTGCCAGCAGCCCTTTTCCCAATACCGGGGAGCTGTTTTTT
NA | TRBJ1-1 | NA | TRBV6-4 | CASRDTLTRNTEAFF | TGTGCCAGCAGAGATACCCTCACAAGGAACACTGAAGCTTTCTTT
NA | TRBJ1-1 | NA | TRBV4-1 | CASSGGGGTEAFF | TGCGCCAGCAGCGGGGGCGGGGGCACTGAAGCTTTCTTT
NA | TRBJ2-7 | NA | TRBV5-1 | CASSLELIGGEQYF | TGCGCCAGCAGCTTGGAGCTCATCGGTGGCGAGCAGTACTTC
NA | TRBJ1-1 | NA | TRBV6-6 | CASSYGTGAMNTEAFF | TGTGCCAGCAGTTACGGCACAGGAGCCATGAACACTGAAGCTTTCTTT
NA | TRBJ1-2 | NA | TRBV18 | CASSPLEGYYGYTF | TGTGCCAGCTCACCACTGGAGGGCTACTATGGCTACACCTTC
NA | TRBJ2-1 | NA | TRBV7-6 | CASSLASPRYNEQFF | TGTGCCAGCAGCTTAGCTTCGCCTAGGTACAATGAGCAGTTCTTC
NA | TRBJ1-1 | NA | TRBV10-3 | CAISDPGVTEAFF | TGTGCCATCAGTGATCCAGGTGTGACTGAAGCTTTCTTT
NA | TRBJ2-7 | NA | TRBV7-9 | CASSPSSYEQYF | TGTGCCAGCAGCCCGAGCTCCTACGAGCAGTACTTC
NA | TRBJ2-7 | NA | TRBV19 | CASSISGGWDYEQYF | TGTGCCAGTAGTATATCGGGCGGGTGGGACTACGAGCAGTACTTC
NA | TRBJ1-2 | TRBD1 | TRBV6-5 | CASSSRTGSNYGYTF | TGTGCCAGCAGTTCCCGGACAGGTTCCAACTATGGCTACACCTTC
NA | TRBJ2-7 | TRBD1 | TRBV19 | CASSNRGPYEQYF | TGTGCCAGTAGTAACAGGGGCCCCTACGAGCAGTACTTC
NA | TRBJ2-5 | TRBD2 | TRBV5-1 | CASSPGGSGETQYF | TGCGCCAGCAGCCCCGGTGGTAGCGGGGAGACCCAGTACTTC
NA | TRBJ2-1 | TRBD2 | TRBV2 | CASRGLVNEQFF | TGTGCCAGCAGAGGACTAGTCAATGAGCAGTTCTTC
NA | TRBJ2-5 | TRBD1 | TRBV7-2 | CASSIQGYETQYF | TGTGCCAGCAGCATACAGGGGTACGAGACCCAGTACTTC
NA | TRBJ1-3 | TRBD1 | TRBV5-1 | CASSRDPANRGSPSGNTIYF | TGCGCCAGCAGTCGAGACCCCGCAAACAGGGGTTCACCCTCTGGAAACACCATATATTTT
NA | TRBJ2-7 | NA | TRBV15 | CATSRERDYEQYF | TGTGCCACCAGCAGAGAACGAGACTACGAGCAGTACTTC
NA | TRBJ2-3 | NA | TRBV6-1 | CASSPRRGADTQYF | TGTGCCAGCAGTCCCCGGAGGGGCGCAGATACGCAGTATTTT
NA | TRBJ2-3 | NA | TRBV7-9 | CASRPRGASTDTQYF | TGTGCCAGCAGGCCCAGAGGCGCAAGCACAGATACGCAGTATTTT
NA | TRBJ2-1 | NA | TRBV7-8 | CASSSRGGGEQFF | TGTGCCAGCAGCTCCAGAGGGGGAGGGGAGCAGTTCTTC
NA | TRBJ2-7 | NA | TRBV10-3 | CAISIEQGWIEQYF | TGTGCCATCAGCATCGAGCAGGGATGGATCGAGCAGTACTTC
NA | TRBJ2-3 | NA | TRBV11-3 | CASSLRSAAGTDTQYF | TGTGCCAGCAGCTTAAGGTCGGCTGCCGGAACAGATACGCAGTATTTT
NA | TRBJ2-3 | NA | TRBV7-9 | CASSLAGTGTDTQYF | TGTGCCAGCAGCTTAGCGGGGACGGGCACAGATACGCAGTATTTT
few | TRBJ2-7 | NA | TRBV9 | CASSVGWGEAGNSYEQYF | TGTGCCAGCAGCGTAGGGTGGGGCGAGGCAGGTAACTCCTACGAGCAGTACTTC
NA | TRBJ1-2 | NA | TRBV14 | CASSQGGPYGYTF | TGTGCCAGCAGCCAAGGAGGCCCATATGGCTACACCTTC
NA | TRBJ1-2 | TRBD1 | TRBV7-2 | CASSVDRGLGGGDYGYTF | TGTGCCAGCAGCGTCGACAGGGGGCTCGGCGGAGGGGACTATGGCTACACCTTC
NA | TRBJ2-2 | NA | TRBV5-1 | CASSLLAPTGELFF | TGCGCCAGCAGCTTGCTTGCCCCAACCGGGGAGCTGTTTTTT
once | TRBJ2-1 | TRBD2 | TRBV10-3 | CAISDSGTAGGSSYNEQFF | TGTGCCATCAGTGACTCCGGGACAGCGGGAGGGAGCTCCTACAATGAGCAGTTCTTC
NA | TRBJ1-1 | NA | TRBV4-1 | CASSTTGLEDTEAFF | TGCGCCAGCAGCACCACGGGGTTGGAGGACACTGAAGCTTTCTTT
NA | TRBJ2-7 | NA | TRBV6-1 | CASVRGTFYEQYF | TGTGCCAGCGTCAGGGGAACCTTCTACGAGCAGTACTTC
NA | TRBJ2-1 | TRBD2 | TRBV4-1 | CASSQDLGAGGYNEQFF | TGCGCCAGCAGCCAAGATCTGGGGGCGGGAGGGTACAATGAGCAGTTCTTC
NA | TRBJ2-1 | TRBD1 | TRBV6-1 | CASCPTGGKREQFF | TGTGCCAGCTGCCCGACAGGGGGCAAACGTGAGCAGTTCTTC
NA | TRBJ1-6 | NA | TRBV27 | CASRLDGSTSNSPLHF | TGTGCCAGCAGACTGGACGGATCCACCTCTAATTCACCCCTCCACTTT
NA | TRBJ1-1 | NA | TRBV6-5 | CATTQGRVTEAFF | TGTGCCACCACTCAGGGGCGCGTCACTGAAGCTTTCTTT
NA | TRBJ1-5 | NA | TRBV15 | CATSRTFGAPQHF | TGTGCCACCAGCAGAACCTTTGGGGCGCCCCAGCATTTT